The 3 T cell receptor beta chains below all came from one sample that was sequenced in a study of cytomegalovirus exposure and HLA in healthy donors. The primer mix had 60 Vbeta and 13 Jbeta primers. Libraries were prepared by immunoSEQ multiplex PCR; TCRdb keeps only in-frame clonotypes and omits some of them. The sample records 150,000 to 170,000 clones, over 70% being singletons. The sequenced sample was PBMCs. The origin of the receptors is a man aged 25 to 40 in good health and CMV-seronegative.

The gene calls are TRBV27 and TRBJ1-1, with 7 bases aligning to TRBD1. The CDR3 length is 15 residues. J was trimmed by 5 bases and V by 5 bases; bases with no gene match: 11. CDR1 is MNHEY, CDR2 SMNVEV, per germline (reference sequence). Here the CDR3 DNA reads TGTGCCAGCAGTAAACAGGGGAAGGGTAGAACTGAAGCTTTCTTT. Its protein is CASSKQGKGRTEAFF.

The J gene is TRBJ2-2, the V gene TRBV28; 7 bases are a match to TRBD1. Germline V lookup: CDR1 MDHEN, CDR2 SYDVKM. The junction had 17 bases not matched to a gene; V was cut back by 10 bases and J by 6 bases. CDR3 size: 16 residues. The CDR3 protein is CATSYGRTGRAGELFF. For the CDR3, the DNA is TGTGCCACCTCTTATGGCCGGACAGGAAGGGCCGGGGAGCTGTTTTTT.

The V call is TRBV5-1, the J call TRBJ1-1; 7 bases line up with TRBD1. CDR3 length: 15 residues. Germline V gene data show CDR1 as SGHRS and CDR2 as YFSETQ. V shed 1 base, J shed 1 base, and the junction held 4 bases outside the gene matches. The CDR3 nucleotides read TGCGCCAGCAGCTTGACCCAGGGGGGGAACACTGAAGCTTTCTTT. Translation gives CASSLTQGGNTEAFF.